Presented here are 24 T cell receptor beta chains from one specimen sequenced in a study of blood T cell repertoires in COVID-19. The table came from immunoSEQ multiplex PCR; TCRdb's copy has only in-frame clones and leaves some out. This sample has 70,000 to 95,000 clones, with roughly 80% found just once. The sequenced sample was peripheral blood. Receptors were obtained from a human donor in a cohort sampled during active COVID-19.

The V gene is TRBV28, the J gene TRBJ2-7, with D possibly TRBD1 on 6 matching bases. CDR1 is MDHEN, CDR2 SYDVKM, per germline. The length of the CDR3 is 14 residues. Trimming stripped 5 bases from V and 2 bases from J, with 13 bases between. For the CDR3, the DNA is TGTGCCAGCAGTGGACAGTTGCGTCCCTACGAGCAGTACTTC. Its protein product is CASSGQLRPYEQYF.

This clone was counted a few times. The V gene is TRBV28, the J gene TRBJ1-1, with D perhaps matching TRBD1 (6 bases). Germline CDR1 and CDR2: MDHEN and SYDVKM. The CDR3 consists of 14 residues. V lost 2 bases and J 6 bases, leaving 13 bases between the germline ends. The DNA of the CDR3 is TGTGCCAGCAGTTTAGATATACAGGGCTCTGAAGCTTTCTTT. It translates to CASSLDIQGSEAFF.

The chain recombines TRBV2 with TRBJ1-1; D perhaps matches TRBD1 (5 bases). Trimming cost V 3 bases and J 8 bases, with 16 bases left between them. CDR1 and CDR2 (germline): SNHLY, FYNNEI. The CDR3 totals 14 residues. The CDR3 DNA sequence: TGTGCCAGCAGTGACCCGGGGGTGAAGCGGGAAGCTTTCTTT. Translating it yields CASSDPGVKREAFF.

The chain is built from TRBV7-3 and TRBJ2-4; 7 bases agree with TRBD1. Germline CDR1 and CDR2: SGHTA and FQGTGA. Unmatched junction bases numbered 9, after V lost 6 bases and J lost 1 base. This CDR3 region has 16 residues. CDR3 nucleotides: TGTGCCAGCAGTCAGGGGGTACGGGCTGCCAAAAACATTCAGTACTTC. Translated: CASSQGVRAAKNIQYF.

The DNA of the CDR3 is TGTGCCAGCTCACCATTCGCGGGGGCTAACTATGGCTACACCTTC. This encodes CASSPFAGANYGYTF. This chain connects TRBV18 to TRBJ1-2; D is possibly TRBD1 (5 bases). The V end was cut by 2 bases, the J end by 0 bases, with 10 bases between. The CDR3 runs 15 residues. Germline CDR1 reads KGHSH; CDR2 reads LQKENI.

V and J are TRBV7-9 and TRBJ1-3, with D possibly TRBD1 on 6 matching bases. Trimming removed 5 bases from V and 1 base from J, with 21 bases in between. Germline lookup yields CDR1 SEHNR and CDR2 FQNEAQ (reference sequence). This CDR3 comprises 18 residues. The CDR3 is CASSQTGSGARSGNTIYF. CDR3 DNA: TGTGCCAGCAGCCAAACAGGGTCAGGAGCTAGATCTGGAAACACCATATATTTT.

This rearrangement joins TRBV19 to TRBJ2-1, with 8 bases identical to TRBD2. V lost 2 bases to trimming and J lost 8 bases; unmatched junction nucleotides: 11. Germline loops: CDR1 LNHDA, CDR2 SQIVND (reference sequence). CDR3 length: 16 amino acids. CDR3 region: CASSILRGGPLDEQFF. For the CDR3, the DNA is TGTGCCAGTAGTATATTACGGGGGGGGCCTCTCGATGAGCAGTTCTTC.

The genes are TRBV5-6 and TRBJ1-2; the match to TRBD1 covers 9 bases. The CDR3 contains 14 residues. From germline, CDR1 is SGHDT and CDR2 YYEEEE. V shed 4 bases, J shed 6 bases, and the junction held 7 bases outside the gene matches. CDR3 coding DNA: TGTGCCAGCAGCGGGGACAGGGCCAATAATGGCTACACCTTC. It codes for CASSGDRANNGYTF.

This chain connects TRBV10-2 to TRBJ1-2; 8 positions match TRBD1. The germline CDR1 and CDR2 sequences are WSHSY and SAAADI. The CDR3 contains 13 residues. V was clipped by 7 bases and J by 2 bases; unmatched bases: 3. In nucleotides, the CDR3 is TGCGCCAGCATGACAGGGGACAACTATGGCTACACCTTC. This encodes CASMTGDNYGYTF.

The rearrangement links TRBV7-9 to TRBJ2-7; 11 bases map to TRBD2. From germline, CDR1 is SEHNR and CDR2 FQNEAQ (reference sequence). V shed 4 bases, J shed 5 bases, and the junction held 4 bases outside the gene matches. The CDR3 runs to 14 residues. This chain's CDR3 is CASSYALAGDEQYF. The DNA for the CDR3 is TGTGCCAGCAGCTATGCACTAGCGGGGGACGAGCAGTACTTC.

V gene TRBV11-2 combines with J gene TRBJ2-1; D may be TRBD1 (5 bases). From germline, CDR1 is SGHAT and CDR2 FQNNGV. Trimming shortened V by 5 bases and J by 7 bases, and 18 bases separated the two germline ends. This CDR3 has 15 amino acids. CDR3 sequence (DNA): TGTGCCAGCAGCCCCCCAGGGTTGATGACAAATGAGCAGTTCTTC. Its protein product is CASSPPGLMTNEQFF. The whole variable domain, filled in from reference TRBV11-2 and TRBJ2-1, reads EAGVAQSPRYKIIEKRQSVAFWCNPISGHATLYWYQQILGQGPKLLIQFQNNGVVDDSQLPKDRFSAERLKGVDSTLKIQPAKLEDSAVYLCASSPPGLMTNEQFFGPGTRLTVL.

The V call is TRBV3-1 (or the pseudogene TRBV3-2), the J call TRBJ2-6; TRBD2 matches 9 bases. The CDR3 length is 17 residues. Germline V gene data show CDR1 as LGHDT and CDR2 as YNNKEL (reference sequence). Trimming at V came to 4 bases and at J to 4 bases, leaving 8 bases not matched to a gene. The CDR3 loop is CASSREREATGANVLTF. For the CDR3, the DNA is TGTGCCAGCAGCCGTGAGCGGGAGGCTACCGGGGCCAACGTCCTGACTTTC.

CDR3 amino acids: CASSLLSGTSPYNEQFF. DNA of the CDR3: TGTGCCAGCAGCTTACTTTCCGGGACTAGTCCCTACAATGAGCAGTTCTTC. The chain links TRBV7-3 to TRBJ2-1; 8 nucleotides align to TRBD2. The V segment lost 2 bases and the J segment 2 bases; nucleotides outside the gene matches: 8. The CDR3 totals 17 residues. Per germline, CDR1 SGHTA and CDR2 FQGTGA. Filled out from reference TRBV7-3 and TRBJ2-1, the complete variable domain reads GAGVSQTPSNKVTEKGKYVELRCDPISGHTALYWYRQSLGQGPEFLIYFQGTGAADDSGLPNDRFFAVRPEGSVSTLKIQRTERGDSAVYLCASSLLSGTSPYNEQFFGPGTRLTVL.

The CDR3 DNA reads TGTGCCAGCAGAGGGACTAGCGGGGGGACAGATACGCAGTATTTT. Its translation is CASRGTSGGTDTQYF. The chain uses TRBV27 and TRBJ2-3, with 15 bases identical to TRBD2. The CDR3 covers 15 residues. V lost 6 bases to trimming and J lost 3 bases; unmatched junction nucleotides: 1. Germline CDR1 reads MNHEY; CDR2 reads SMNVEV (reference sequence).

The chain is built from TRBV28 and TRBJ1-6; D is uncertain. The CDR3 contains 10 residues. V was pared by 5 bases and J by 14 bases, with 7 bases between. Germline values: CDR1 MDHEN, CDR2 SYDVKM. This CDR3 reads CASSLGTLHF. The CDR3 bases are TGTGCCAGCAGTCTGGGCACCCTCCACTTT.

This clone showed up just a few times. The chain carries TRBV6-1 and TRBJ2-5; TRBD2 aligns across 10 bases. The CDR3 spans 13 residues. Per the germline V gene, CDR1 is MNHNS and CDR2 is SASEGT. V shed 3 bases and J 7 bases; nucleotides not matched to a gene: 2. CDR3 amino acids: CASSDLAGGTQYF. DNA for the CDR3: TGTGCCAGCAGTGATTTAGCGGGAGGGACCCAGTACTTC.

The chain joins TRBV10-3 to TRBJ1-6, with D possibly being TRBD1 (5 bases). V was clipped by 10 bases and J by 7 bases, with 14 bases between them. The CDR3 has 13 residues. Germline V gives CDR1 ENHRY, CDR2 SYGVKD. The CDR3 bases are TGTGCCAACCGGGACTCCAGCAATTCACCCCTCCACTTT. Its protein is CANRDSSNSPLHF.

The genes are TRBV28 and TRBJ1-5; D not resolved. The CDR3 sequence is 15 residues long. From germline, CDR1 is MDHEN and CDR2 SYDVKM. V was shortened by 0 bases and J by 4 bases, with 10 bases between the two germline ends. CDR3 protein: CASSLWMAGNQPQHF. The CDR3 bases are TGTGCCAGCAGTTTATGGATGGCAGGTAATCAGCCCCAGCATTTT.

This sequence joins TRBV10-1 and TRBJ2-3; D is unclear. V was trimmed by 7 bases and J by 3 bases, leaving 11 bases between them. Looked up from germline, CDR1 is WNHNN and CDR2 is SYGVQD (reference sequence). There are 13 residues in the CDR3. The CDR3 DNA is TGCGCCAGCAACAGTGGTGGGACAGATACGCAGTATTTT. Its translation: CASNSGGTDTQYF.

V usage is TRBV7-3 and J usage is TRBJ2-1, with D possibly matching TRBD2 (6 bases). The CDR3 loop spans 14 amino acids. The germline CDR1 and CDR2 sequences are SGHTA and FQGTGA. V lost 2 bases and J 6 bases, leaving 11 bases between the germline ends. This chain's CDR3 is CASSLLGTSNEQFF. CDR3 DNA sequence: TGTGCCAGCAGCTTACTCGGGACTTCCAATGAGCAGTTCTTC.

This chain links TRBV19 with TRBJ2-5; 10 bases line up with TRBD2. This CDR3 contains 15 residues. Germline values: CDR1 LNHDA, CDR2 SQIVND (reference sequence). The J segment lost 9 bases and the V segment lost 0 bases, leaving 7 bases of the junction unmatched. CDR3 protein: CASSIDTLAGAAQYF. The CDR3 nucleotides read TGTGCCAGTAGTATAGATACGCTAGCGGGGGCGGCCCAGTACTTC.

The chain carries TRBV24-1 and TRBJ2-1, with D possibly matching TRBD1 (6 bases). The CDR3 is made up of 14 amino acids. With 5 bases removed from V and 2 bases from J, the gap between germline ends came to 9 bases. The germline CDR1 and CDR2 sequences are KGHDR and SFDVKD. The CDR3 coding sequence is TGTGCCACCAGTGCTGGACAGACCTACAATGAGCAGTTCTTC. Translated: CATSAGQTYNEQFF.

The chain combines TRBV24-1 with TRBJ1-1; possible D gene TRBD1, 6 bases. From germline, CDR1 is KGHDR and CDR2 SFDVKD. V was trimmed by 5 bases and J by 4 bases, leaving 10 bases between them. CDR3 length equals 13 residues. The CDR3 DNA sequence: TGTGCCACCAGTGGGGGGCACGGCACTGAAGCTTTCTTT. The encoded protein is CATSGGHGTEAFF.

The chain carries TRBV5-1 and TRBJ2-1, with D perhaps TRBD2 (6 bases). Germline assignment: CDR1 SGHRS and CDR2 YFSETQ. V gave up 3 bases and J gave up 9 bases, with 16 bases separating them. The CDR3 is 14 amino acids. CDR3 in DNA: TGCGCCAGCAGCTATGGGACTGGCAGTGGTGAGCAGTTCTTC. Its translation is CASSYGTGSGEQFF.